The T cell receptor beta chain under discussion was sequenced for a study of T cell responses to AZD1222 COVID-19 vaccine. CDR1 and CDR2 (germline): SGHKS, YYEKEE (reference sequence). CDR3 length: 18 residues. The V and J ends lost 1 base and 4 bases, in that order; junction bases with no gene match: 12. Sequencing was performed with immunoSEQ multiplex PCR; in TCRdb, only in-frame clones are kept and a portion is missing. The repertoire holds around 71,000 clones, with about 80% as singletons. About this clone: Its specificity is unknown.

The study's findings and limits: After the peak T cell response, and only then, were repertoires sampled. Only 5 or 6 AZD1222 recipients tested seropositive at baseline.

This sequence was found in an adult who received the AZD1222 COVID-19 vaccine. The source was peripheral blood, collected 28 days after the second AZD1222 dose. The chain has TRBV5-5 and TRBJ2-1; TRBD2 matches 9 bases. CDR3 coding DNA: TGTGCCAGCAGCTTGTACGCAGCGGGGGGTCTTTTATACAATGAGCAGTTCTTC. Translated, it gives CASSLYAAGGLLYNEQFF. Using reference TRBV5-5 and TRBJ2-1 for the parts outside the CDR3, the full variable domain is DAGVTQSPTHLIKTRGQQVTLRCSPISGHKSVSWYQQVLGQGPQFIFQYYEKEERGRGNFPDRFSARQFPNYSSELNVNALLLGDSALYLCASSLYAAGGLLYNEQFFGPGTRLTVL.